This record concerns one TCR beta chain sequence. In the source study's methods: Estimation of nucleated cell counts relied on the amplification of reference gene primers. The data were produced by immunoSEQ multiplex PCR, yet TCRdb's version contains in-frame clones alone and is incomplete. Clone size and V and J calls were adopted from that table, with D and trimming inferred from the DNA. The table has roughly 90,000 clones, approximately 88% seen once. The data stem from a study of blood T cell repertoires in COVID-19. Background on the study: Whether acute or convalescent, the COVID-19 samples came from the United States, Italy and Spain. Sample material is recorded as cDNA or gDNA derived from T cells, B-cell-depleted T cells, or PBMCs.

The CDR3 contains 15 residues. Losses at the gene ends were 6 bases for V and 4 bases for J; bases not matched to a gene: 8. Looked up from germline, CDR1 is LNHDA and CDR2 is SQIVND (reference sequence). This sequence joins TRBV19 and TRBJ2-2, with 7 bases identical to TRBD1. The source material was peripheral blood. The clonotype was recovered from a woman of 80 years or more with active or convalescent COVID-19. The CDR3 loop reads CASRRQGRGTGELFF. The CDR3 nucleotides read TGTGCCAGTAGGCGACAGGGAAGGGGCACCGGGGAGCTGTTTTTT.